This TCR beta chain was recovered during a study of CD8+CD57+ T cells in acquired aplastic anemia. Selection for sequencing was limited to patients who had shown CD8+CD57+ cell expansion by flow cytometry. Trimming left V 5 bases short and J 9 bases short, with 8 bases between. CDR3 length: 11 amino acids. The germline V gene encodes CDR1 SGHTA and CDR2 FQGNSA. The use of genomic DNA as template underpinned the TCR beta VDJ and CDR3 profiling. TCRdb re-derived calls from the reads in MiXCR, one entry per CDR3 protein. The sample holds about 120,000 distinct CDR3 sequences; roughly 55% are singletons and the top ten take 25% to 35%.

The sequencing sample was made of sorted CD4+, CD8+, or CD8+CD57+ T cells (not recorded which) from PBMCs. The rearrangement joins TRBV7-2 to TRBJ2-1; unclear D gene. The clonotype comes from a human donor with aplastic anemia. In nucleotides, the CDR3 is TGTGCCAGCAGCCCCCCGGGTGAGCAGTTCTTC. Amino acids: CASSPPGEQFF.